This T cell receptor beta chain appears in the sequencing data of a study of blood T cell repertoires in COVID-19. Overall study: Samples of COVID-19 (acute and convalescent) were obtained from the United States, Italy and Spain.

CDR3 size: 15 residues. Germline loops: CDR1 MNHEY, CDR2 SVGAGI. The V gene end was trimmed by 6 bases and the J gene end by 8 bases; junction bases not matched to a gene: 12. Assay used: immunoSEQ multiplex PCR; TCRdb lists only in-frame clones, some missing. This sample has around 79,000 clones; around 89% occur once, and the top ten carry 7% to 10%. The specimen was peripheral blood. The chain joins TRBV6-5 to TRBJ1-2, with TRBD1 identical over 10 bases. The sequence was obtained from a human donor in a cohort sampled during active COVID-19. CDR3 in DNA: TGTGCCAGCAGGCTAAGGTACGGGACAGGGGTCGGCTACACCTTC. It encodes CASRLRYGTGVGYTF.